This T cell receptor beta chain was captured in a study of blood T cell repertoires in COVID-19. V lost 5 bases, J lost 6 bases, and 11 bases lay in between. The V gene's germline CDR1 is MDHEN and CDR2 SYDVKM. The CDR3 has 12 residues. While infection was still active, Seattle patients were enrolled and then followed longitudinally. The protocol was immunoSEQ multiplex PCR, while the TCRdb copy is restricted to in-frame clones and leaves out a portion. The sample contains some 180,000 clones, over 80% of which appear only once. This rearrangement joins TRBV28 to TRBJ2-7, with D unclear. The sequence came from a middle-aged woman with COVID-19, enrolled during active disease. The sequencing input was peripheral blood. CDR3 in amino acids: CASSPPHSEQYF. CDR3 DNA sequence: TGTGCCAGCAGTCCACCCCACAGCGAGCAGTACTTC.